One and the same sample provided the 17 T cell receptor beta chains below, sequenced in a study of blood T cell repertoires in COVID-19. Some clones are missing from TCRdb's copy, which holds only in-frame ones; the method was immunoSEQ multiplex PCR. The profile shows 100,000 to 150,000 clones, about 84% of them singletons. Sequencing was carried out using peripheral blood. These receptors were collected from a man aged 55 to 69 with acute or convalescent COVID-19.

This chain joins TRBV5-6 and TRBJ2-2, with D hard to call. CDR1 and CDR2 (germline): SGHDT, YYEEEE. The CDR3 runs 17 residues. Trimming pared 0 bases from V and 1 base from J, leaving 13 bases between. The CDR3 loop reads CASSLGPNPLNTGELFF. The DNA of the CDR3 is TGTGCCAGCAGCTTGGGGCCCAACCCCTTGAACACCGGGGAGCTGTTTTTT.

The chain couples TRBV5-6 to TRBJ2-5; 7 nucleotides align to TRBD1. Germline lookup yields CDR1 SGHDT and CDR2 YYEEEE. V was clipped by 4 bases and J by 13 bases; unmatched bases: 13. The CDR3 sequence is 13 residues long. CDR3 bases: TGTGCCAGCAGCGCCGGGACAGCCCTCGCCGGGTACTTC. This gives the protein CASSAGTALAGYF.

The chain uses TRBV7-9 and TRBJ2-7; maybe TRBD1 (5 bases). This CDR3 spans 14 amino acids. V was shortened by 5 bases and J by 0 bases, with 11 bases between the two germline ends. Germline values: CDR1 SEHNR, CDR2 FQNEAQ (reference sequence). In nucleotides, the CDR3 is TGTGCCAGCAGCAGTATAACAGGCTCCTACGAGCAGTACTTC. Encoded protein: CASSSITGSYEQYF.

The chain joins TRBV9 to TRBJ2-1, with D maybe TRBD2 (7 bases). The V end was cut by 2 bases, the J end by 5 bases, with 20 bases between. Germline assignment: CDR1 SGDLS and CDR2 YYNGEE. The CDR3 has 17 residues. The CDR3 protein is CASSVSAGTKGDNEQFF. CDR3 in DNA: TGTGCCAGCAGCGTGAGCGCCGGGACTAAGGGGGACAATGAGCAGTTCTTC.

The V and J genes are TRBV28 and TRBJ1-6; D is undetermined. Germline CDR1 is MDHEN and CDR2 is SYDVKM. The CDR3 covers 15 residues. Trimming pared 6 bases from V and 4 bases from J, leaving 13 bases between. The CDR3 coding sequence is TGTGCCAGCAGACTACGGAACACTTATAATTCACCCCTCCACTTT. This translates into CASRLRNTYNSPLHF. Full variable domain (outside the CDR3, taken from reference TRBV28 and TRBJ1-6): DVKVTQSSRYLVKRTGEKVFLECVQDMDHENMFWYRQDPGLGLRLIYFSYDVKMKEKGDIPEGYSVSREKKERFSLILESASTNQTSMYLCASRLRNTYNSPLHFGNGTRLTVT.

V and J are TRBV19 and TRBJ2-7; 11 nucleotides align to TRBD1. The CDR3 runs 15 residues. V lost 3 bases to trimming and J lost 6 bases; unmatched junction nucleotides: 7. Germline V CDR1 and CDR2: LNHDA, SQIVND (reference sequence). CDR3 loop: CASSIGTGGFGEQYF. As DNA, the CDR3 is TGTGCCAGTAGTATTGGGACAGGGGGGTTCGGCGAGCAGTACTTC.

V and J are TRBV5-6 and TRBJ1-5; 9 bases are a match to TRBD1. CDR3 length equals 15 residues. Trimming removed 1 base from V and 5 bases from J; junction bases left unmatched: 4. CDR1 is SGHDT and CDR2 is YYEEEE in the germline V gene. The CDR3 loop reads CASSLTGTGHQPQHF. In DNA form, the CDR3 reads TGTGCCAGCAGCTTGACGGGGACAGGGCATCAGCCCCAGCATTTT.

This chain connects TRBV12-5 to TRBJ1-1; TRBD1 agrees at 10 bases. This CDR3 has 14 amino acids. The V gene end was trimmed by 9 bases and the J gene end by 7 bases; junction bases not matched to a gene: 11. Germline-derived CDR1 and CDR2 are LGHNT and FRNRAP. The CDR3 loop reads CASALTGGGGEAFF. CDR3 DNA: TGTGCTAGCGCCCTGACAGGGGGCGGCGGTGAAGCTTTCTTT.

V is TRBV21-1 and J is TRBJ2-7; TRBD1 was called by the table and not checked on the DNA. TRBV21-1 is a recognized pseudogene. The CDR3 extends over 14 amino acids. CDR3 loop: CASSKAGQGSEQYF. DNA for the CDR3: TGTGCCAGCAGCAAAGCCGGCCAGGGTTCCGAGCAGTACTTC.

The chain is built from TRBV28 and TRBJ2-7; D possibly corresponds to TRBD2 (6 bases). The CDR3 spans 12 residues. Germline CDR1 and CDR2: MDHEN and SYDVKM. V shed 4 bases and J shed 6 bases, with 10 bases lying between them. The CDR3 spells CASSSREPEQYF. The CDR3 region has the DNA TGTGCCAGCAGTTCTCGGGAGCCCGAGCAGTACTTC.

The chain links TRBV7-3 to TRBJ2-1, with TRBD1 matching 12 bases. This CDR3 has 16 amino acids. J lost 8 bases, V lost 4 bases, and 9 bases had no gene match. Per germline, CDR1 SGHTA and CDR2 FQGTGA. CDR3: CASSSAGTGGMDEQFF. CDR3 coding DNA: TGTGCCAGCAGCTCCGCCGGGACAGGGGGCATGGATGAGCAGTTCTTC.

The chain uses TRBV27 and TRBJ2-5, with a weak D call TRBD1 (5 bases). The CDR3 runs 12 residues. Germline V gives CDR1 MNHEY, CDR2 SMNVEV (reference sequence). The V end was cut by 7 bases, the J end by 2 bases, with 8 bases between. This chain's CDR3 is CASKGWQETQYF. The CDR3 region has the DNA TGTGCCAGCAAGGGGTGGCAAGAGACCCAGTACTTC.

This clone was recorded only once. The rearrangement uses TRBV5-6 and TRBJ2-2; 10 nucleotides align to TRBD1. CDR3 length equals 15 residues. CDR1 is SGHDT and CDR2 is YYEEEE in the germline V gene. The V gene end was trimmed by 4 bases and the J gene end by 6 bases; junction bases not matched to a gene: 6. The CDR3 DNA follows: TGTGCCAGCAGCGTCGACAGGGGGCGGGCCGGGGAGCTGTTTTTT. Protein sequence: CASSVDRGRAGELFF.

The rearrangement uses TRBV5-1 and TRBJ2-3; no firm D call. The CDR3 length is 13 residues. Germline CDR1 and CDR2: SGHRS and YFSETQ. Trimming shortened V by 1 base and J by 6 bases, and 9 bases separated the two germline ends. This CDR3 reads CASSLRERDTQYF. CDR3 coding DNA: TGCGCCAGCAGCTTGCGCGAGAGGGATACGCAGTATTTT.

CDR3 region: CASSLFQVSNQPQHF. CDR3 sequence (DNA): TGTGCCAGCAGTTTATTCCAGGTTAGCAATCAGCCCCAGCATTTT. The rearrangement uses TRBV28 and TRBJ1-5; the D is unclear. This CDR3 is 15 amino acids long. From germline, CDR1 is MDHEN and CDR2 SYDVKM. V was pared by 1 base and J by 0 bases, with 7 bases between. Filled out from reference TRBV28 and TRBJ1-5, the complete variable domain reads DVKVTQSSRYLVKRTGEKVFLECVQDMDHENMFWYRQDPGLGLRLIYFSYDVKMKEKGDIPEGYSVSREKKERFSLILESASTNQTSMYLCASSLFQVSNQPQHFGDGTRLSIL.

The genes are TRBV10-2 and TRBJ2-1; TRBD1 might be the D (8 bases). Trimming took off 6 bases at V and 7 bases at J, with 16 bases between the two ends. This CDR3 comprises 14 residues. The germline V gene encodes CDR1 WSHSY and CDR2 SAAADI. The CDR3 bases are TGCGCCAGCAGCCCCAACAGGGGGGGGAATGAGCAGTTCTTC. The encoded protein is CASSPNRGGNEQFF.

The chain is built from TRBV28 and TRBJ2-1; 8 positions match TRBD2. CDR1 MDHEN and CDR2 SYDVKM come from the germline V gene. Germline trimming cut 3 bases from V and 10 bases from J; bases unmatched to any gene: 8. The length of the CDR3 is 14 residues. The CDR3 region is CASSLPGTSREQFF. The CDR3 nucleotides read TGTGCCAGCAGTTTGCCCGGGACTAGTAGGGAGCAGTTCTTC.